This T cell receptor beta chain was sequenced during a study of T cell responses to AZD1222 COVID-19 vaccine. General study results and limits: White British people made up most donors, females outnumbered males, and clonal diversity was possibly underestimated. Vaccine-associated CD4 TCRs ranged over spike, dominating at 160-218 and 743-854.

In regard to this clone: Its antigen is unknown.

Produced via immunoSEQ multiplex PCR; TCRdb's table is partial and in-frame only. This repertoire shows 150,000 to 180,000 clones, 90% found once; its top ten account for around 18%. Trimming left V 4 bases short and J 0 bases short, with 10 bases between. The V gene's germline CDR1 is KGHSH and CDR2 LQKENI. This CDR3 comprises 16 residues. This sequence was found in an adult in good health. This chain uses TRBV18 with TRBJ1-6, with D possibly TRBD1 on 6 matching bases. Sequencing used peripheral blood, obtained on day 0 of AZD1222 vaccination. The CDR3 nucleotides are TGTGCCAGCTCACAAACAGGGAGCTCCTATAATTCACCCCTCCACTTT. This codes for CASSQTGSSYNSPLHF.